Below are 25 T cell receptor beta chains sequenced from a single sample in a study of breast tumors, draining lymph nodes, adjacent tissues. TCRdb passed the multiplex PCR reads through MiXCR, listing each CDR3 protein once. The sample comprises fewer than 25,000 distinct CDR3 sequences, 60% to 75% of which are singletons, and more than 20% rests with the top ten. Specimen: tumor-adjacent breast tissue. The receptors were gathered from a female donor with breast cancer. Some clones in this sample may be carry-over from other donors' samples.

The rearrangement uses TRBV28 and TRBJ1-4; D is unclear. Germline V gene lookup returns CDR1 MDHEN and CDR2 SYDVKM. This CDR3 comprises 12 residues. V dropped 7 bases and J dropped 0 bases, with 3 bases sitting between them. The CDR3 DNA reads as TGTGCCAGCACTGCAACTAATGAAAAACTGTTTTTT. Protein sequence: CASTATNEKLFF.

A note on this clonotype: Germline is not matched at one junction end, which may reflect a read error. The chain is built from TRBV5-4 and TRBJ2-7; no firm D call. CDR1 is SGHNT, CDR2 YYREEE, per germline (reference sequence). This CDR3 contains 13 residues. CDR3 loop: CASSLLSADEQYF. As DNA, the CDR3 is TGCGCCAGCAGCTTGTTATCGGCTGACGAGCAGTACTTC. Full variable domain (rest looked up from reference TRBV5-4 and TRBJ2-7): ETGVTQSPTHLIKTRGQQVTLRCSSQSGHNTVSWYQQALGQGPQFIFQYYREEENGRGNFPPRFSGLQFPNYSSELNVNALELDDSALYLCASSLLSADEQYFGPGTRLTVT.

The chain joins TRBV7-9 to TRBJ1-6; 10 bases fit TRBD1. CDR1 SEHNR and CDR2 FQNEAQ come from the germline V gene (reference sequence). CDR3 length: 17 amino acids. Trimming cost V 1 base and J 10 bases; bases outside gene matches: 10. In nucleotides, the CDR3 is TGTGCCAGCAGCTTAGATGGGACAGGGGCCTCTAGGTCACCCCTCCACTTT. This codes for CASSLDGTGASRSPLHF.

This clonotype qualifies as medium-sized. The chain combines TRBV7-9 with TRBJ2-3, with TRBD2 matching 8 bases. Germline trimming cut 4 bases from V and 2 bases from J; bases unmatched to any gene: 5. CDR1 and CDR2 from the germline V gene are SEHNR and FQNEAQ (reference sequence). CDR3 length: 15 residues. The CDR3 protein is CASSSSAGDTDTQYF. The CDR3 DNA reads TGTGCCAGCAGCTCTTCAGCGGGGGACACAGATACGCAGTATTTT.

The genes are TRBV6-2 or TRBV6-3 and TRBJ1-5; D is uncertain. The CDR3 covers 13 residues. Trimming took off 2 bases at V and 5 bases at J, with 7 bases between the two ends. Germline CDR1 MNHEY, CDR2 SVGEGT. The CDR3 bases are TGTGCCAGCAGTTACCAGGACCATCAGCCCCAGCATTTT. Translation gives CASSYQDHQPQHF.

Notes on this clonotype: One end of the junction does not line up with germline, which may come from a read error. V usage is TRBV11-3 and J usage is TRBJ2-3, with D possibly TRBD2 on 6 matching bases. Looked up from germline, CDR1 is SGHNT and CDR2 is YENEEA. This CDR3 has 15 residues. DNA of the CDR3: TGTGCCAGCAGCTTAATCGGAGGGGTGTCAGATGCGCAGTATTTT. Protein sequence: CASSLIGGVSDAQYF.

About this clonotype: One junction end disagrees with the germline gene, perhaps due to a read error. This rearrangement joins TRBV20-1 to TRBJ2-2; 10 bases fit TRBD2. The CDR3 length is 15 residues. Germline loops: CDR1 DFQATT, CDR2 SNEGSKA (reference sequence). This chain's CDR3 is CSARGLAEDTGELFF. DNA for the CDR3: TGCAGTGCCAGAGGACTAGCGGAAGACACCGGGGAGCTGTTTTTT.

J is TRBJ2-5 and V is TRBV20-1; D is possibly TRBD2 (7 bases). The V gene's germline CDR1 is DFQATT and CDR2 SNEGSKA (reference sequence). The CDR3 runs to 15 residues. V lost 5 bases, J lost 2 bases, and 18 bases lay in between. The CDR3 DNA reads TGCAGTGCTTTAGCTGGCGGGGGCTGGCAAGAGACCCAGTACTTC. It yields the protein CSALAGGGWQETQYF.

There are a few counts of this clonotype. The chain uses TRBV7-9 and TRBJ2-1; 10 bases are shared with TRBD2. CDR1 SEHNR and CDR2 FQNEAQ come from the germline V gene (reference sequence). The CDR3 is made up of 14 amino acids. V gave up 5 bases and J gave up 5 bases; unmatched junction bases: 3. The CDR3 DNA reads as TGTGCCAGCAGCCTTACTAGCGGGGACAATGAGCAGTTCTTC. As protein: CASSLTSGDNEQFF.

The rearrangement uses TRBV20-1 and TRBJ2-7; 11 positions agree with TRBD2. Germline-derived CDR1 and CDR2 are DFQATT and SNEGSKA (reference sequence). The CDR3 has 13 amino acids. The ends lost 4 bases at V and 6 bases at J; junction bases unmatched: 5. The chain's CDR3 is CSATGLADLEQYF. The DNA for the CDR3 is TGCAGTGCTACGGGACTAGCGGATCTCGAGCAGTACTTC.

This clonotype has at least ten counts. The chain has TRBV28 and TRBJ2-5; a possible D gene is TRBD1 (6 bases). This CDR3 has 16 amino acids. Deletions cut 4 bases from V and 0 bases from J, with 15 bases between. From germline, CDR1 is MDHEN and CDR2 SYDVKM. CDR3 residues: CASSSPARGYQETQYF. The CDR3 DNA reads TGTGCCAGCAGTTCTCCGGCCAGGGGATACCAAGAGACCCAGTACTTC.

This clonotype was recorded at least ten times. The V call is TRBV10-3, the J call TRBJ2-2; D is undetermined. Trimming left V 7 bases short and J 0 bases short, with 12 bases between. Germline values: CDR1 ENHRY, CDR2 SYGVKD. The CDR3 has 15 residues. The chain's CDR3 is CAIKGPNSNTGELFF. The CDR3 DNA reads as TGTGCCATCAAAGGCCCGAATTCGAACACCGGGGAGCTGTTTTTT.

This clonotype has a count of ten or more. The chain couples TRBV29-1 to TRBJ2-7; 8 nucleotides align to TRBD1. The CDR3 is 14 amino acids. CDR1 and CDR2 (germline): SQVTM, ANQGSEA. The junction had 10 bases not matched to a gene; V was cut back by 4 bases and J by 5 bases. Written as DNA, the CDR3 is TGCAGCGTTGCAAGGGGGACAGGTGGCAACGAGCAGTACTTC. Its translation is CSVARGTGGNEQYF.

The chain employs TRBV4-1 and TRBJ1-2; TRBD1 matches 10 bases. The CDR3 has 13 amino acids. Germline-derived CDR1 and CDR2 are MGHRA and YSYEKL. The V gene end was trimmed by 6 bases and the J gene end by 8 bases; junction bases not matched to a gene: 6. The CDR3 protein is CASRPTGGSGYTF. The CDR3 nucleotides read TGCGCCAGCAGACCGACAGGGGGCTCCGGCTACACCTTC.

The V and J genes are TRBV5-4 and TRBJ2-3, with no clear D. The CDR3 covers 13 residues. Germline V gives CDR1 SGHNT, CDR2 YYREEE (reference sequence). Trimming removed 2 bases at V and 2 bases at J, with 6 bases between. The CDR3 sequence: CASSFPNTDTQYF. DNA of the CDR3: TGTGCCAGCAGCTTTCCTAACACAGATACGCAGTATTTT. The full variable domain, its missing parts supplied by reference TRBV5-4 and TRBJ2-3, is ETGVTQSPTHLIKTRGQQVTLRCSSQSGHNTVSWYQQALGQGPQFIFQYYREEENGRGNFPPRFSGLQFPNYSSELNVNALELDDSALYLCASSFPNTDTQYFGPGTRLTVL.

The V gene is TRBV3-1, the J gene TRBJ2-2, with D maybe TRBD1 (5 bases). This CDR3 is 15 amino acids long. Germline V gives CDR1 LGHDT, CDR2 YNNKEL (reference sequence). The V end lost 4 bases, the J end lost 2 bases, and 11 bases lay between the germline ends. The CDR3 DNA sequence: TGTGCCAGCAGCCCTCCAGGGCGAAACACCGGGGAGCTGTTTTTT. Its translation is CASSPPGRNTGELFF.

This rearrangement joins TRBV7-3 to TRBJ2-7, with D unresolved. With 1 base removed from V and 5 bases from J, the gap between germline ends came to 6 bases. The CDR3 consists of 12 residues. The germline V gene encodes CDR1 SGHTA and CDR2 FQGTGA. The CDR3 protein is CASSLITDEQYF. DNA for the CDR3: TGTGCCAGCAGCTTAATCACTGACGAGCAGTACTTC.

The V call is TRBV2, the J call TRBJ2-3; tentative D call: TRBD2 (5 bases). This CDR3 is 16 amino acids long. The germline gives CDR1 SNHLY, CDR2 FYNNEI. The V end lost 7 bases, the J end lost 0 bases, and 17 bases lay between the germline ends. This CDR3 is CASTLRAATSTDTQYF. CDR3 in DNA: TGTGCCAGCACTTTGCGGGCCGCAACTAGCACAGATACGCAGTATTTT.

This clonotype was detected only a few times. V is TRBV9 and J is TRBJ2-7; perhaps TRBD1 as D (6 bases). The germline V gene encodes CDR1 SGDLS and CDR2 YYNGEE. The V end was cut by 0 bases, the J end by 3 bases, with 13 bases between. The CDR3 totals 15 residues. The CDR3 nucleotides read TGTGCCAGCAGCGTAGGGCCAGGGGCCGACTACGAGCAGTACTTC. It yields the protein CASSVGPGADYEQYF.

CDR3 protein: CATSSKGQGQETQYF. Here the CDR3 DNA reads TGTGCCACCAGCAGTAAGGGACAGGGCCAAGAGACCCAGTACTTC. The rearrangement uses TRBV15 and TRBJ2-5; 9 bases line up with TRBD1. In germline, CDR1 is LNHNV, CDR2 YYDKDF (reference sequence). The CDR3 has 15 amino acids. V was clipped by 3 bases and J by 1 base; unmatched bases: 3.

The rearrangement joins TRBV6-5 to TRBJ1-3; D uncertain. The CDR3 covers 15 residues. Germline-derived CDR1 and CDR2 are MNHEY and SVGAGI. Trimming cost V 7 bases and J 0 bases, with 13 bases left between them. This CDR3 reads CASTKQGSSGNTIYF. The CDR3 DNA reads as TGTGCCAGCACCAAACAAGGCAGCTCTGGAAACACCATATATTTT.

The chain joins TRBV7-3 to TRBJ2-1; maybe TRBD2 (6 bases). The germline CDR1 and CDR2 sequences are SGHTA and FQGTGA. This CDR3 spans 13 amino acids. V shed 4 bases and J shed 5 bases, with 9 bases lying between them. CDR3 in amino acids: CASSSGEDNEQFF. The CDR3 region has the DNA TGTGCCAGCAGCTCGGGAGAGGACAATGAGCAGTTCTTC.

This clonotype was observed a handful of times. The chain links TRBV20-1 to TRBJ2-3; possible D gene TRBD2, 6 bases. The ends were cut back, 6 bases at V and 14 bases at J, with 24 bases in the middle. The CDR3 runs 13 residues. Per the germline V gene, CDR1 is DFQATT and CDR2 is SNEGSKA (reference sequence). CDR3 bases: TGCAGTGCGCTGGAGCGGGTCGCACAGGAGCTGTATTTT. This encodes CSALERVAQELYF.

The CDR3: CASSRRGHPYEQYF. In DNA form, the CDR3 reads TGTGCCAGCAGCAGAAGGGGTCATCCCTACGAGCAGTACTTC. The chain links TRBV11-3 to TRBJ2-7, with D possibly being TRBD1 (5 bases). The CDR3 spans 14 residues. Germline V lookup: CDR1 SGHNT, CDR2 YENEEA. The ends were cut back, 5 bases at V and 2 bases at J, with 13 bases in the middle.

This chain joins TRBV5-5 and TRBJ1-6; maybe TRBD1 (5 bases). Per the germline V gene, CDR1 is SGHKS and CDR2 is YYEKEE (reference sequence). Trimming shortened V by 0 bases and J by 9 bases, and 19 bases separated the two germline ends. The CDR3 totals 17 residues. The CDR3 protein is CASSLVSFRVGGSPLHF. The CDR3 DNA sequence: TGTGCCAGCAGCTTGGTATCGTTTAGAGTGGGGGGTTCACCCCTCCACTTT.